This TCR beta chain was captured in a study of cytomegalovirus exposure and HLA in healthy donors. As for this clone: Its specificity is not known.

General observations from the study: The authors later linked a missense DCLRE1C variant to TCR beta V- and J-gene trimming.

Likely unrecorded immune exposures existed in these nominally healthy donors. The PCR was carried out with 60 Vbeta primers and 13 Jbeta primers. The protocol was immunoSEQ multiplex PCR, while the TCRdb copy is restricted to in-frame clones and leaves out a portion. The data show roughly 180,000 clones, 80% to 85% seen once. Material for sequencing was PBMCs. This receptor was obtained from a boy under 18 in good health and CMV-seronegative.

The DNA of the CDR3 is TGTGCCAGCAGTTTTGTTTTTCTGGGGACAGCCGGCGCCGAGACCCAGTACTTC. Its translation: CASSFVFLGTAGAETQYF. This chain joins TRBV28 and TRBJ2-5; 7 bases align to TRBD1. Germline values: CDR1 MDHEN, CDR2 SYDVKM. The trim removed 3 bases at V and 5 bases at J, leaving 18 bases unmatched. This CDR3 spans 18 amino acids.